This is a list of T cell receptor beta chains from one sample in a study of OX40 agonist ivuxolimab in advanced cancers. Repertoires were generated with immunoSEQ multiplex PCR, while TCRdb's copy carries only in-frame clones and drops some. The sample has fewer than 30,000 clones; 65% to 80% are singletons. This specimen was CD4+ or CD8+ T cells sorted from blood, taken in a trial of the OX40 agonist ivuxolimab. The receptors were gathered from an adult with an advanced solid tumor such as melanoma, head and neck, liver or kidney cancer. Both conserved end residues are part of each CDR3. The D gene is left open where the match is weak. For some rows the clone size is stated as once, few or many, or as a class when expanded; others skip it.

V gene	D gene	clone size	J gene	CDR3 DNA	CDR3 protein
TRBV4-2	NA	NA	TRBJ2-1	TGTGCCAGCAATCAGCCGAGCTCCTACAATGAGCAGTTCTTC	CASNQPSSYNEQFF
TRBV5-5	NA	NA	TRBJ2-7	TGTGCCATCCCCTCCCTTTACGAGCAGTACTTC	CAIPSLYEQYF
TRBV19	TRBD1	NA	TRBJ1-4	TGTGCCAGTAGTTTCGGGACAGGGATAGAAAAACTGTTTTTT	CASSFGTGIEKLFF
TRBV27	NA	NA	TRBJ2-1	TGTGCCAGCAGTTTCTCCGGACTAGGGGGATACAATGAGCAGTTCTTC	CASSFSGLGGYNEQFF
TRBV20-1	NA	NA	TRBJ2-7	TGCAGTGCTAGATGGTACTACGAGCAGTACTTC	CSARWYYEQYF
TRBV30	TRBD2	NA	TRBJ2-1	TGTGCCTGGACTAGCGGAAGCTCCTACAATGAGCAGTTCTTC	CAWTSGSSYNEQFF
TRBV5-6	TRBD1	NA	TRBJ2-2	TGTGCCAGCAGCGCCGGGACAGACCTTAACACCGGGGAGCTGTTTTTT	CASSAGTDLNTGELFF
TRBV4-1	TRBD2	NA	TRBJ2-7	TGCGCCAGCAGCCAAGGTCTAGCGGGGGGGAAATACGAGCAGTACTTC	CASSQGLAGGKYEQYF
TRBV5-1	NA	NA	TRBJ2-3	TGCGCCAGCAGCTTCACAGATACGCAGTATTTT	CASSFTDTQYF
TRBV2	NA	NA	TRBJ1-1	TGTGCCAGCAGTCCGGGAGGGGTGAACACTGAAGCTTTCTTT	CASSPGGVNTEAFF
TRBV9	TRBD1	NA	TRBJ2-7	TGTGCCAGCAGCGTAGCATCAGGGGGTGGCTACGAGCAGTACTTC	CASSVASGGGYEQYF
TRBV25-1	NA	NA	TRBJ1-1	TGTGCCAGCAGTGGGACCGACCGCCGGGAAGCTTTCTTT	CASSGTDRREAFF
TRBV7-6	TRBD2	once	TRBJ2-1	TGTGCCAGCAGCTTATTAGCGGGAGACCCAACCTACAATGAGCAGTTCTTC	CASSLLAGDPTYNEQFF
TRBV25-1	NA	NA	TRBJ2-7	TGTGCCAGCAGTGCCTTAGCGGCACACCCCTGGGAGCAGTACTTC	CASSALAAHPWEQYF
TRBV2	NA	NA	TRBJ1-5	TGTGCCAGCAACGACCTTAATCAGCCCCAGCATTTT	CASNDLNQPQHF
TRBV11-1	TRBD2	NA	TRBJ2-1	TGTGCCAGCAGCTTGAGGCGGGGGGATAGCTACAATGAGCAGTTCTTC	CASSLRRGDSYNEQFF
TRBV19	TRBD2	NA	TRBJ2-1	TGTGCCAGTAGTACCCGAGCGGGGGCATTTTACAATGAGCAGTTCTTC	CASSTRAGAFYNEQFF
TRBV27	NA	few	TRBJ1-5	TGTGCCAGCCCCCACTCCCGGGGCAGGTACAATCAGCCCCAGCATTTT	CASPHSRGRYNQPQHF
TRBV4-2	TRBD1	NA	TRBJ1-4	TGTGCCAGCAGCCAGGGTGCCACCGGACAGGCAAGTAGAGAAAAACTGTTTTTT	CASSQGATGQASREKLFF
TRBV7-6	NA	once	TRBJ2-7	TGTGCCAGCAGCTTGGGGCCGGGGTTGGAGCAGTACTTC	CASSLGPGLEQYF
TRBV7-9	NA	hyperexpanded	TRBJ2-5	TGTGCCAGCAGCTTACATGGATTACAAGAGACCCAGTACTTC	CASSLHGLQETQYF
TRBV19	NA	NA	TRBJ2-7	TGTGCCTGGACCTGGGGCAGGGCGGCCTACGAGCAGTACTTC	CAWTWGRAAYEQYF
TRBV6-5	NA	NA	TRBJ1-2	TGTGCCAGCAGTTACCGGAGCCTCTATGGCTACACCTTC	CASSYRSLYGYTF
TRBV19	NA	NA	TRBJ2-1	TGTGCCAGTAGTATAGGTGGGGGAAGCTACAATGAGCAGTTCTTC	CASSIGGGSYNEQFF
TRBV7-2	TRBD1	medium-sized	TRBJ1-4	TGTGCCAGCATCCAAAATAGGGGGCTGACTAATGAAAAACTGTTTTTT	CASIQNRGLTNEKLFF
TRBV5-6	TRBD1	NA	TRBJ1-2	TGTGCCAGCAGGCTATTGGTCGGGACAGGGTTTGGCTACACCTTC	CASRLLVGTGFGYTF
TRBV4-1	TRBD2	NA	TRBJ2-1	TGCGCCAGCAGCCAACTGACTAGCGGGTTCGATGAGCAGTTCTTC	CASSQLTSGFDEQFF
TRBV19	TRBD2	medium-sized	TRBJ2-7	TGTGCCAGTAGTATCCACCGGACTAGCGCGGAGGGGCAGTACTTC	CASSIHRTSAEGQYF
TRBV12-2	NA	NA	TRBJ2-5	TGTGCAAGTCGCTTAGCAAGGGGCGGAGAGACCCAGTACTTC	CASRLARGGETQYF
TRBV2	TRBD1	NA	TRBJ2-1	TGTGCCAGCAGTCCCGGGACAGGGGGCTTTGAGCAGTTCTTC	CASSPGTGGFEQFF
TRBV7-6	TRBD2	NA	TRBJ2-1	TGTGCCAGCAGCTTAGCGGGGGGACTAAACTACAATGAGCAGTTCTTC	CASSLAGGLNYNEQFF
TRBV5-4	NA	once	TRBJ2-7	TGTGCCAGCAGCCCCGAGGTGGACTACGAGCAGTACTTC	CASSPEVDYEQYF
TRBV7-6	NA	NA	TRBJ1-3	TGTGCCAGCAGCGAAGTTCCTGGAAACACCATATATTTT	CASSEVPGNTIYF
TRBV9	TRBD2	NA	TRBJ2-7	TGTGCCAGCAGCGGAGGGACTAGCTCCTACGAGCAGTACTTC	CASSGGTSSYEQYF
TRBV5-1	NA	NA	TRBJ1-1	TGCGCCAGCAGCTCCGTGGTCCTTGGAACTGAAGCTTTCTTT	CASSSVVLGTEAFF
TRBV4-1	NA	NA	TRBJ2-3	TGCGCCAGCAGCCAAGCTCACCATCGCACAGATACGCAGTATTTT	CASSQAHHRTDTQYF
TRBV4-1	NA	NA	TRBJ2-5	TGCGCCAGCAGCCAAGATAGGGGGACCGGAGAGACCCAGTACTTC	CASSQDRGTGETQYF
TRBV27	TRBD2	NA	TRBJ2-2	TGTGCCAGCAGTCCGACTAGCGGGAGTCACGGGGAGCTGTTTTTT	CASSPTSGSHGELFF
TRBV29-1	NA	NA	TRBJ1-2	TGCAGCGTTGAAGGGCTCAACAGCGGTGGCTACACCTTC	CSVEGLNSGGYTF
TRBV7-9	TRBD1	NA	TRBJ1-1	TGTGCCAGCAGCTTAAGGGGACAGGGGTGGGCTGAAGCTTTCTTT	CASSLRGQGWAEAFF
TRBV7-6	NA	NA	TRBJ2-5	TGTGCCAGCAGCTTAGACCCAGGGCGTCAAGAGACCCAGTACTTC	CASSLDPGRQETQYF
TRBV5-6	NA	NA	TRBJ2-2	TGTGCCAGCAGCTTGGACTTACACACCGGGGAGCTGTTTTTT	CASSLDLHTGELFF
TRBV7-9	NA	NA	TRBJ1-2	TGTGCCAGCAGCCCTCTTAATGGAGACGGCTACACCTTC	CASSPLNGDGYTF
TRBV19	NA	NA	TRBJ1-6	TGTGCCACCTCTGGCCTACAGTACTATAATTCACCCCTCCACTTT	CATSGLQYYNSPLHF
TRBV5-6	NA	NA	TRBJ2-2	TGTGCCAGCAGCTTGCCGAACCAGGGGAACACCGGGGAGCTGTTTTTT	CASSLPNQGNTGELFF
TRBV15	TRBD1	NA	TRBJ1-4	TGTGCCACCAGAACGGACAGGGCGGGAGAAAAACTGTTTTTT	CATRTDRAGEKLFF
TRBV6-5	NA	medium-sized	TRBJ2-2	TGTGCCAGCACCACGGGGAAAACCGGGGAGCTGTTTTTT	CASTTGKTGELFF
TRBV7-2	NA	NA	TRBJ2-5	TGTGCCAGCAGCAAGACAACGTACCAAGAGACCCAGTACTTC	CASSKTTYQETQYF
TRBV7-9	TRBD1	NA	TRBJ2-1	TGTGCCAGCAGCCCGAGCGGGACAGGGGGTGACAATGAGCAGTTCTTC	CASSPSGTGGDNEQFF
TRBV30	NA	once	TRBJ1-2	TGTGCCTGGAGTGTAAGGGGGTATGGCTACACCTTC	CAWSVRGYGYTF